What follows is one T cell receptor beta chain and its context. Recovered status applied to Cohort 3 donors who had two consecutive negative PCRs. It also applied to those with clearance or with symptom resolution. This record belongs to a study of blood T cell repertoires in COVID-19. The CDR3 loop spans 15 amino acids. Per germline, CDR1 SGHRS and CDR2 YFSETQ. The V gene lost 4 bases and the J gene lost 4 bases, with 15 bases spanning the gap. The data were produced by immunoSEQ multiplex PCR, yet TCRdb's version contains in-frame clones alone and is incomplete. This sample has approximately 470,000 clones; roughly nine tenths occur once, and the top ten carry approximately 0.7%.

The rearrangement links TRBV5-1 to TRBJ1-3; unclear D gene. Sequencing was done on a sample of PBMCs or T cells enriched from blood (not recorded which). The clonotype was recovered from a woman aged 18-29 years who had recovered from COVID-19. CDR3 sequence reads: CASSAFGVRGNTIYF. In DNA, the CDR3 is TGCGCCAGCAGCGCCTTCGGGGTGAGAGGAAACACCATATATTTT.